This TCR beta chain stems from a study of blood T cell repertoires in COVID-19. About the research overall: The samples span acute and convalescent COVID-19 from the United States, Italy and Spain. Sample material is recorded as cDNA or gDNA derived from T cells, B-cell-depleted T cells, or PBMCs.

In the original analysis: Amplification with reference gene primers provided the estimates of nucleated cell counts. Using immunoSEQ multiplex PCR, the repertoire was profiled, and TCRdb retains in-frame clones only, with some absent. The V and J calls and the clone size are those of that table, but D and trimming were determined from the DNA. Of about 390,000 clones listed, about 89% were seen once; the top ten hold approximately 2.4%. Germline CDR1 reads KGHSH; CDR2 reads LQKENI. V lost 4 bases to trimming and J lost 5 bases, with 17 bases between them. The CDR3 totals 15 residues. This chain joins TRBV18 and TRBJ1-2, with D tentatively TRBD1 (6 bases). The sequence derives from a woman aged 55-70 years with COVID-19, enrolled during active disease. The sequencing input was peripheral blood. CDR3 in amino acids: CASSLLTGSLYGYTF. CDR3 sequence (DNA): TGTGCCAGCTCACTCTTGACAGGATCCCTATATGGCTACACCTTC.